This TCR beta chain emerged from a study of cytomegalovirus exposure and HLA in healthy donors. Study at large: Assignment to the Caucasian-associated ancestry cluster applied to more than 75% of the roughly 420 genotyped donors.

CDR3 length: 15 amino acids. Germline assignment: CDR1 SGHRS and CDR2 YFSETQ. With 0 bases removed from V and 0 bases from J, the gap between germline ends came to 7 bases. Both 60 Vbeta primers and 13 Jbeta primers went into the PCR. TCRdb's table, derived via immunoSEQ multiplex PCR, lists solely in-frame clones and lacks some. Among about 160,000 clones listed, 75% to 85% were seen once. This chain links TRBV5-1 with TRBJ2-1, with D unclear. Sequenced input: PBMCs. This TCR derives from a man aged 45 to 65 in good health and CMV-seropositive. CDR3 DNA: TGCGCCAGCAGCTTGGACAGTGGCTCCTACAATGAGCAGTTCTTC. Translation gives CASSLDSGSYNEQFF.